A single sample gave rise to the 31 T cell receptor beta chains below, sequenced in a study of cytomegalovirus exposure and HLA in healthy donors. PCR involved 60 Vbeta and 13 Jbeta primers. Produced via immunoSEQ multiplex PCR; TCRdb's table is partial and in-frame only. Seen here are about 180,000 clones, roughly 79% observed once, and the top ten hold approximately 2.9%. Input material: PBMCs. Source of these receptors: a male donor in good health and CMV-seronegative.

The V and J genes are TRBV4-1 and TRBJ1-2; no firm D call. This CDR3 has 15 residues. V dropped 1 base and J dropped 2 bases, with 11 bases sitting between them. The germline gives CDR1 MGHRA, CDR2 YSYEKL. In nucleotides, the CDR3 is TGCGCCAGCAGCCAAGGTTTCTCAGAAAACTATGGCTACACCTTC. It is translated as CASSQGFSENYGYTF.

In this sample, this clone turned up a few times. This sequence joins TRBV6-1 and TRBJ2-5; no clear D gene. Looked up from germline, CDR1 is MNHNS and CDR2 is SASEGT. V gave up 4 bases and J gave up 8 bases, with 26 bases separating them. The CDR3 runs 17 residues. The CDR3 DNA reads TGTGCCAGCAGTGTATTTCGGAGCTCCTCGTTAAATCGCACCCAGTACTTC. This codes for CASSVFRSSSLNRTQYF.

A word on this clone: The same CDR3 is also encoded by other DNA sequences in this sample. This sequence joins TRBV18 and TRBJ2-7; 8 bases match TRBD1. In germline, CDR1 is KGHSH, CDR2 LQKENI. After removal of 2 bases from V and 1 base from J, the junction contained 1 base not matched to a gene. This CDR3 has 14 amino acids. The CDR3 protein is CASSPGTGSYEQYF. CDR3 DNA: TGTGCCAGCTCACCAGGGACAGGTTCCTACGAGCAGTACTTC.

The CDR3 region has the DNA TGTGCCTGGAGTGTATCGGGAAACATTCAGTACTTC. Protein: CAWSVSGNIQYF. The J gene is TRBJ2-4, the V gene TRBV30, with D uncertain. CDR3 length: 12 residues. Germline V gene lookup returns CDR1 GTSNPN and CDR2 SVGIG (reference sequence). V was clipped by 0 bases and J by 6 bases, with 6 bases between them.

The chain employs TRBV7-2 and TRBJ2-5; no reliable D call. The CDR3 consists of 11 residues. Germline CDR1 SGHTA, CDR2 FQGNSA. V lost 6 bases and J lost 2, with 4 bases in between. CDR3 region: CASSSQETQYF. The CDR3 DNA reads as TGTGCCAGCAGTTCTCAAGAGACCCAGTACTTC.

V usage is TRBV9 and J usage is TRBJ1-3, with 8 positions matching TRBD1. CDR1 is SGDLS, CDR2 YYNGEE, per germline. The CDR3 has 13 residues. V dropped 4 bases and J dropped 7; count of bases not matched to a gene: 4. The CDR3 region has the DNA TGTGCCAGCAGCCCTCGGGACAGGAACACCATATATTTT. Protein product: CASSPRDRNTIYF.

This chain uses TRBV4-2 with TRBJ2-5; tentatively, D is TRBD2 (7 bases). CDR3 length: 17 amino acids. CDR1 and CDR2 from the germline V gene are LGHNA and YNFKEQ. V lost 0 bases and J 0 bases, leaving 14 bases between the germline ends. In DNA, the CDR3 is TGTGCCAGCAGCCAAGATGGGCCGGGGGGCTACCAAGAGACCCAGTACTTC. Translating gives CASSQDGPGGYQETQYF.

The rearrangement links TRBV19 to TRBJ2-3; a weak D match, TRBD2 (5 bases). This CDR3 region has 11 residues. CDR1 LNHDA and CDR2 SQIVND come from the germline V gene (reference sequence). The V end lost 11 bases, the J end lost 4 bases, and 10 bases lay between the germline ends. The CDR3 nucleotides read TGTGCCGTTATGCGGGCAGATACGCAGTATTTT. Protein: CAVMRADTQYF.

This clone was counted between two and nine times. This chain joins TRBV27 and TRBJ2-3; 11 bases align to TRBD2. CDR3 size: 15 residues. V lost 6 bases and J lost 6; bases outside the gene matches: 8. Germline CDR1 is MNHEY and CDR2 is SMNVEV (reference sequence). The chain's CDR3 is CASSPASGGPDTQYF. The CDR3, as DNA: TGTGCCAGCAGCCCAGCTAGCGGGGGGCCCGATACGCAGTATTTT.

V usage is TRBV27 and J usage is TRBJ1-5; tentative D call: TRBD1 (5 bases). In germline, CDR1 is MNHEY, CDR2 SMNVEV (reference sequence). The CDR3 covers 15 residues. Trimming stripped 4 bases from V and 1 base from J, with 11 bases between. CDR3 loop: CASSSTVPSNQPQHF. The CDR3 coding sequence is TGTGCCAGCAGTTCGACAGTTCCCAGCAATCAGCCCCAGCATTTT.

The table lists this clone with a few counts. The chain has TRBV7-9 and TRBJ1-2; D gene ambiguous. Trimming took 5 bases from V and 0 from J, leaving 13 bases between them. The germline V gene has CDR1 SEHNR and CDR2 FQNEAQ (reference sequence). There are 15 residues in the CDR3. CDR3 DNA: TGTGCCAGCAGCCCTCAAGAGAGATCTAACTATGGCTACACCTTC. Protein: CASSPQERSNYGYTF.

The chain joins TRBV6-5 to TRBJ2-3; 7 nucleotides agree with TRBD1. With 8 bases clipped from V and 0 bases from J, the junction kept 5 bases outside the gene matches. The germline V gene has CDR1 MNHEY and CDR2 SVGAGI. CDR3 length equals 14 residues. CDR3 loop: CASGKDRSTDTQYF. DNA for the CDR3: TGTGCCAGCGGGAAGGACAGGAGCACAGATACGCAGTATTTT.

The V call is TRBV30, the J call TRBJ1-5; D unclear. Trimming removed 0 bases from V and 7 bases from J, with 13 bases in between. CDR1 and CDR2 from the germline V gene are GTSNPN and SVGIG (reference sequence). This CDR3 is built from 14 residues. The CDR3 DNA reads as TGTGCCTGGAGTGTAGGGAGTGCCGGGCAGCCCCAGCATTTT. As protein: CAWSVGSAGQPQHF.

CDR3 sequence (DNA): TGCGCCAGCAGCTTGGGCGCCGGCCTAGCGGGGACTTACAATGAGCAGTTCTTC. This translates into CASSLGAGLAGTYNEQFF. The V and J genes are TRBV5-1 and TRBJ2-1; 9 bases are a match to TRBD2. Germline V gives CDR1 SGHRS, CDR2 YFSETQ. After removal of 0 bases from V and 4 bases from J, the junction contained 11 bases not matched to a gene. The CDR3 is 18 residues long.

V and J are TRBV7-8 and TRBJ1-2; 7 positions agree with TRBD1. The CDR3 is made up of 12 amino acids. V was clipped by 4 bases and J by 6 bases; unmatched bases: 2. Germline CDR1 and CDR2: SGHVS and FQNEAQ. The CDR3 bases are TGTGCCAGCAGCTCGGGACAGCATGGCTACACCTTC. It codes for CASSSGQHGYTF.

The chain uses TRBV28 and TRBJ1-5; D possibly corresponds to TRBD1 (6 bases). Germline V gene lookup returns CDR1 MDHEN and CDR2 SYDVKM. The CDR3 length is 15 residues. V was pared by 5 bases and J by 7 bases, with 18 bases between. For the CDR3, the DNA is TGTGCCAGCAGTGTCCGACAGGAGGAGTCACAGCCCCAGCATTTT. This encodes CASSVRQEESQPQHF.

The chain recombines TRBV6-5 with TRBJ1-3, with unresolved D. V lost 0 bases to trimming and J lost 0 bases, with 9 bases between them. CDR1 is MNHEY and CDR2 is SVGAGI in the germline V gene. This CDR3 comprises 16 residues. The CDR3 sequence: CASSYSEIPSGNTIYF. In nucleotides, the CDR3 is TGTGCCAGCAGTTACTCGGAGATCCCCTCTGGAAACACCATATATTTT.

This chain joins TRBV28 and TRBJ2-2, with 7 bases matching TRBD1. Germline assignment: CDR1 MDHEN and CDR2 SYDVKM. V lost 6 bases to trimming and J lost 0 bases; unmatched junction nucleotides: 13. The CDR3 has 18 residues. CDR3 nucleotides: TGTGCCAGCAGGGCTAATCCGGGACAGACCTCGAACACCGGGGAGCTGTTTTTT. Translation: CASRANPGQTSNTGELFF. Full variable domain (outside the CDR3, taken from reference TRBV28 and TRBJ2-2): DVKVTQSSRYLVKRTGEKVFLECVQDMDHENMFWYRQDPGLGLRLIYFSYDVKMKEKGDIPEGYSVSREKKERFSLILESASTNQTSMYLCASRANPGQTSNTGELFFGEGSRLTVL.

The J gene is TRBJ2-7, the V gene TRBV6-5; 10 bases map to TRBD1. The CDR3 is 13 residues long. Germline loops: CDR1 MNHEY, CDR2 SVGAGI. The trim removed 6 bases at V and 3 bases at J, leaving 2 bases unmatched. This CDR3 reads CASSGDRGYEQYF. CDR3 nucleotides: TGTGCCAGCAGCGGGGACAGGGGCTACGAGCAGTACTTC.

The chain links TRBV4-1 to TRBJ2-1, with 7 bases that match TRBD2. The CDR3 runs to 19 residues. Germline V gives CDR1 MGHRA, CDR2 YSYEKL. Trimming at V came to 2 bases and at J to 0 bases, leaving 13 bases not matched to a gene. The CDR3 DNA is TGCGCCAGCAGCCAAAGCTCCCTCCGCGGGAGAGTCTCCTACAATGAGCAGTTCTTC. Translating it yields CASSQSSLRGRVSYNEQFF.

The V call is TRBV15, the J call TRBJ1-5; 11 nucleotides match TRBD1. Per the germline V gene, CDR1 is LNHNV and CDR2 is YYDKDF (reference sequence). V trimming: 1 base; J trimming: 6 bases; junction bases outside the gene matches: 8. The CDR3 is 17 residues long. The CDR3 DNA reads TGTGCCACCAGCAGAGCCCCCGGGACAGGGGGAGGTCAGCCCCAGCATTTT. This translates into CATSRAPGTGGGQPQHF.

Written as DNA, the CDR3 is TGTGCCAGCAGCCTTCAGGTAGAAGCTTTCTTT. Its translation: CASSLQVEAFF. The J gene is TRBJ1-1, the V gene TRBV5-6; D gene ambiguous. V gave up 4 bases and J gave up 8 bases, with 9 bases separating them. The germline V gene has CDR1 SGHDT and CDR2 YYEEEE. The CDR3 is made up of 11 amino acids. Complete variable domain (other parts from reference TRBV5-6 and TRBJ1-1): DAGVTQSPTHLIKTRGQQVTLRCSPKSGHDTVSWYQQALGQGPQFIFQYYEEEERQRGNFPDRFSGHQFPNYSSELNVNALLLGDSALYLCASSLQVEAFFGQGTRLTVV.

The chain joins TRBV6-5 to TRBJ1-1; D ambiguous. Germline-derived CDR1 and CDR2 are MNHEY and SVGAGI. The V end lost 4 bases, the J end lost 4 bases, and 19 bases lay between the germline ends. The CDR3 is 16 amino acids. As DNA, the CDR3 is TGTGCCAGCAGTTTTGGGCTTAACACCCTCGGCACTGAAGCTTTCTTT. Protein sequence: CASSFGLNTLGTEAFF.

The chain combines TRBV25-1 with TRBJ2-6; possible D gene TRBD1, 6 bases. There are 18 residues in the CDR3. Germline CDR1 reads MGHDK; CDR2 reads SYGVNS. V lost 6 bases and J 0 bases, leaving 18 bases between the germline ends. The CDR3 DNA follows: TGTGCCAGCAGCTCGACAGGCCCTCGATACTCTGGGGCCAACGTCCTGACTTTC. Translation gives CASSSTGPRYSGANVLTF.

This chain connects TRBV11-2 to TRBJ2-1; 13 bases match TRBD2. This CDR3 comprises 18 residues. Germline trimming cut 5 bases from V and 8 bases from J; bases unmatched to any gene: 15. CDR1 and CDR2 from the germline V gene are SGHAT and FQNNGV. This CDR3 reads CASSPLTSGGLGVDEQFF. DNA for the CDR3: TGTGCCAGCAGCCCCCTGACTAGCGGGGGGCTGGGGGTAGATGAGCAGTTCTTC.

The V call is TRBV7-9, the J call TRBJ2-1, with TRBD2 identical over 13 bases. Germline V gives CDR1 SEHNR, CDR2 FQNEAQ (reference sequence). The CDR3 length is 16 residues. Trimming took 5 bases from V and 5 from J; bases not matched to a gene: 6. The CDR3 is CASSKTSGGLDNEQFF. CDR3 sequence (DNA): TGTGCCAGCAGCAAGACTAGCGGGGGGCTCGACAATGAGCAGTTCTTC.

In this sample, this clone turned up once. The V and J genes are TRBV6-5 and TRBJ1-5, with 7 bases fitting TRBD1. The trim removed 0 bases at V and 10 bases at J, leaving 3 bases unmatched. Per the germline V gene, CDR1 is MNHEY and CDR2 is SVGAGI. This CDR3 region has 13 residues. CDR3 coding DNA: TGTGCCAGCAGTTACTCGAGGGGGCTACCCCAGCATTTT. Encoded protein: CASSYSRGLPQHF.

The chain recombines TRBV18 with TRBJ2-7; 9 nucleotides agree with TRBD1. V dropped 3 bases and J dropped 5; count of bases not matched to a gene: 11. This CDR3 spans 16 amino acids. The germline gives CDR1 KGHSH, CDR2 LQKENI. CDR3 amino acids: CASSPVVGQGINEQYF. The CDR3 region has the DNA TGTGCCAGCTCACCCGTAGTGGGACAGGGTATTAACGAGCAGTACTTC.

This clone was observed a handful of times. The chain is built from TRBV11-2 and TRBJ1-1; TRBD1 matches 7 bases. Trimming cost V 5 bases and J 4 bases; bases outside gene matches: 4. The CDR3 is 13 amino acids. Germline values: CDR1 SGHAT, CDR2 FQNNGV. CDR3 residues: CASSRDRATEAFF. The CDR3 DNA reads TGTGCCAGCAGCCGTGACAGGGCCACTGAAGCTTTCTTT. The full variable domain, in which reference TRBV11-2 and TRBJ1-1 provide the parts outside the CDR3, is EAGVAQSPRYKIIEKRQSVAFWCNPISGHATLYWYQQILGQGPKLLIQFQNNGVVDDSQLPKDRFSAERLKGVDSTLKIQPAKLEDSAVYLCASSRDRATEAFFGQGTRLTVV.

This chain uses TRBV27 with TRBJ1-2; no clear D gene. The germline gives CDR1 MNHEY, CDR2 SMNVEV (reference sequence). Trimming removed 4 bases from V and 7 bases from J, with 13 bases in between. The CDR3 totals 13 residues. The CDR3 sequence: CASSSPRLGGYTF. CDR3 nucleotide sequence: TGTGCCAGCAGTTCGCCCAGACTGGGTGGCTACACCTTC.

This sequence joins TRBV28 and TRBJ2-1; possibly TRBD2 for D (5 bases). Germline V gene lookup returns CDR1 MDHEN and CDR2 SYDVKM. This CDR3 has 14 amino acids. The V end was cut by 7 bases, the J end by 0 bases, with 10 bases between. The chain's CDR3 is CASNRGGSYNEQFF. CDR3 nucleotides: TGTGCCAGCAATCGTGGAGGCTCCTACAATGAGCAGTTCTTC.